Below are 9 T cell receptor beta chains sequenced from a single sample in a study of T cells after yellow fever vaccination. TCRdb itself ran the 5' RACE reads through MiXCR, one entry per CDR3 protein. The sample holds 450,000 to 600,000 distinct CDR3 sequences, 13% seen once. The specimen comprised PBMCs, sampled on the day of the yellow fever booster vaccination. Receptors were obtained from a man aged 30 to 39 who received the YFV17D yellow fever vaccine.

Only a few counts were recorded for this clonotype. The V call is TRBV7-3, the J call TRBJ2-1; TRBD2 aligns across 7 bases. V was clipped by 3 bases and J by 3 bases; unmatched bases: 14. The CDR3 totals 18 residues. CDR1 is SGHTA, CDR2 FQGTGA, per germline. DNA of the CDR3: TGTGCCAGCAGCTTTGAAGCGGGACCCGCCTCCCTCTACAATGAGCAGTTCTTC. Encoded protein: CASSFEAGPASLYNEQFF.

The CDR3 reads CASSISGTGAYGYTF. CDR3 bases: TGTGCCAGCAGCATTTCCGGGACAGGGGCGTACGGCTACACCTTC. The J gene is TRBJ1-2, the V gene TRBV4-2, with TRBD1 identical over 10 bases. From germline, CDR1 is LGHNA and CDR2 YNFKEQ. The ends lost 5 bases at V and 8 bases at J; junction bases unmatched: 11. CDR3 length equals 15 residues.

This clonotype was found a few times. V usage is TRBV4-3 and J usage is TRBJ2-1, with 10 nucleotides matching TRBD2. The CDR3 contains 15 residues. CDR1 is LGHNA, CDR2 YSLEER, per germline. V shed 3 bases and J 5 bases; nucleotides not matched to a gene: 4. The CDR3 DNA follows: TGCGCCAGCAGCCATGAACTAGCGGGAAACAATGAGCAGTTCTTC. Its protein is CASSHELAGNNEQFF.

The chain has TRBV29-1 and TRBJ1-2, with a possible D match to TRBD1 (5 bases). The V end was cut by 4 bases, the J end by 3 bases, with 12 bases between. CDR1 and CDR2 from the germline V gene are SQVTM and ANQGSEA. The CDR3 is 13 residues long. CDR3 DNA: TGCAGCGTTGGGGGGGTCGGGGACTATGGCTACACCTTC. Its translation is CSVGGVGDYGYTF.

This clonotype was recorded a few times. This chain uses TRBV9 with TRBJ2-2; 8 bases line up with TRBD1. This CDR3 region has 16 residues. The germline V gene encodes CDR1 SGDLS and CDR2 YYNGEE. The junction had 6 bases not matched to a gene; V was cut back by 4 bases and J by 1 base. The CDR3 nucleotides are TGTGCCAGCAGCCGCGGACAGGGAAGGAACACCGGGGAGCTGTTTTTT. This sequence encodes CASSRGQGRNTGELFF.

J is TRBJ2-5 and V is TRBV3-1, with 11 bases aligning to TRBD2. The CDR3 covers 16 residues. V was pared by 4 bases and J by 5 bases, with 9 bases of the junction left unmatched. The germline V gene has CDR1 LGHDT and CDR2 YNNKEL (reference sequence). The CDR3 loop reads CASSLRLAGSGETQYF. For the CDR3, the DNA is TGTGCCAGCAGCCTGCGACTAGCGGGGTCGGGGGAGACCCAGTACTTC.

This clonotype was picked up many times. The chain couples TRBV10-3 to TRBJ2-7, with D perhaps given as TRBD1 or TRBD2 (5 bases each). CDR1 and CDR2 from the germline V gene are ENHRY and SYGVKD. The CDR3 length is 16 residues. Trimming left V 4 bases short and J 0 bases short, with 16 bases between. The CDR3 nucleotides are TGTGCCATCAGTGCTTTTCATTGGGGGAGCTCCTACGAGCAGTACTTC. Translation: CAISAFHWGSSYEQYF.

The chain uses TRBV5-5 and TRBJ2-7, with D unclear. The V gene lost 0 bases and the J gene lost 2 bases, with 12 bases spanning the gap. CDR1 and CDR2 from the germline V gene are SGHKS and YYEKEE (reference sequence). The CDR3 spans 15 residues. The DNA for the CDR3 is TGTGCCAGCAGCTTGGTTGTCATTGGGACCTACGAGCAGTACTTC. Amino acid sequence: CASSLVVIGTYEQYF.

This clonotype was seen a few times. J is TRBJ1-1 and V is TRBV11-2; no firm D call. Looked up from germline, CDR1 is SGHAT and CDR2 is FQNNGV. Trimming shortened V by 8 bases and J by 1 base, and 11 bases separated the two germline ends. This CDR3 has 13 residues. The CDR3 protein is CASGRVRNTEAFF. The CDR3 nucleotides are TGTGCCAGCGGCCGGGTGAGGAACACTGAAGCTTTCTTT.